A single sample is the source of the 12 T cell receptor beta chains below, sequenced in a study of radiotherapy plus CTLA-4 blockade in lung cancer. Repertoires were generated with immunoSEQ multiplex PCR, while TCRdb's copy carries only in-frame clones and drops some. The repertoire holds about 49,000 clones, with less than 85% as singletons. The sample consisted of peripheral blood, taken from a patient treated with radiotherapy plus ipilimumab. All receptors come from a human donor with non-small cell lung cancer who had stable disease on radiotherapy plus ipilimumab.

The chain combines TRBV30 with TRBJ1-2; 8 bases line up with TRBD1. The CDR3 runs to 14 residues. The V segment lost 3 bases and the J segment 7 bases; nucleotides outside the gene matches: 10. The germline V gene encodes CDR1 GTSNPN and CDR2 SVGIG (reference sequence). CDR3 nucleotide sequence: TGTGCCTGGAGACGGGACAGGCGATTTCGTGGCTACACCTTC. Protein product: CAWRRDRRFRGYTF.

This clone was seen once. V usage is TRBV28 and J usage is TRBJ1-2; D remains unclear. This CDR3 has 12 residues. Trimming cost V 3 bases and J 4 bases, with 6 bases left between them. Germline V gene sequence: CDR1 MDHEN, CDR2 SYDVKM. In DNA, the CDR3 is TGTGCCAGCAGTTTGAACCGCTATGGCTACACCTTC. This translates into CASSLNRYGYTF.

The gene calls are TRBV18 and TRBJ2-7; 7 bases are shared with TRBD2. The length of the CDR3 is 14 residues. CDR1 is KGHSH, CDR2 LQKENI, per germline. Trimming removed 2 bases from V and 3 bases from J; junction bases left unmatched: 4. The CDR3 coding sequence is TGTGCCAGCTCACCAGCGGGAGTACTCTACGAGCAGTACTTC. Residues: CASSPAGVLYEQYF. Full variable domain (remainder filled in from reference TRBV18 and TRBJ2-7): NAGVMQNPRHLVRRRGQEARLRCSPMKGHSHVYWYRQLPEEGLKFMVYLQKENIIDESGMPKERFSAEFPKEGPSILRIQQVVRGDSAAYFCASSPAGVLYEQYFGPGTRLTVT.

In DNA, the CDR3 is TGCGCCAGCAGCTATGACGAGGGAGTCTATGGCTACACCTTC. Translation: CASSYDEGVYGYTF. The chain carries TRBV5-1 and TRBJ1-2; D gene uncertain. Germline CDR1 and CDR2: SGHRS and YFSETQ. This CDR3 region has 14 residues. The V end was cut by 3 bases, the J end by 4 bases, with 13 bases between.

The table lists this clone with a count of one. The chain joins TRBV4-2 to TRBJ2-6, with TRBD1 identical over 8 bases. CDR3 length equals 16 residues. J lost 5 bases, V lost 2 bases, and 5 bases had no gene match. CDR1 LGHNA and CDR2 YNFKEQ come from the germline V gene. This CDR3 reads CASSQLGQGRANVLTF. In DNA form, the CDR3 reads TGTGCCAGCAGCCAACTCGGACAGGGTAGGGCCAACGTCCTGACTTTC.

V gene TRBV19 combines with J gene TRBJ1-6, with D tentatively TRBD1 (6 bases). The V and J ends lost 5 bases and 5 bases respectively, with 16 bases between them. The CDR3 spans 16 residues. From germline, CDR1 is LNHDA and CDR2 SQIVND (reference sequence). The CDR3 spells CASSSTTGANNSPLHF. In nucleotides, the CDR3 is TGTGCCAGTAGTTCTACGACAGGAGCGAATAATTCACCCCTCCACTTT.

The chain couples TRBV19 to TRBJ1-1; 9 bases agree with TRBD1. Germline CDR1 is LNHDA and CDR2 is SQIVND (reference sequence). V lost 5 bases to trimming and J lost 10 bases; unmatched junction nucleotides: 8. CDR3 length equals 13 residues. DNA for the CDR3: TGTGCCAGTAGTTGGACAGGGGTTCGGGGAGCTTTCTTT. Protein product: CASSWTGVRGAFF.

This clone has more than one count but fewer than ten. The genes are TRBV2 and TRBJ1-5; D is unclear. The CDR3 contains 14 residues. Per germline, CDR1 SNHLY and CDR2 FYNNEI. Deletions cut 5 bases from V and 0 bases from J, with 8 bases between. The CDR3 loop is CASSPSTSNQPQHF. The CDR3 DNA reads as TGTGCCAGCAGTCCTTCGACTAGCAATCAGCCCCAGCATTTT.

This clone appeared a few times. This chain links TRBV27 with TRBJ2-3; 7 bases align to TRBD1. V was clipped by 8 bases and J by 2 bases; unmatched bases: 7. CDR3 length: 14 amino acids. CDR1 and CDR2 from the germline V gene are MNHEY and SMNVEV (reference sequence). The DNA for the CDR3 is TGTGCCAGCCTTCCGGACAGGACCACAGATACGCAGTATTTT. Translation gives CASLPDRTTDTQYF.

The chain links TRBV9 to TRBJ1-1; D is perhaps TRBD1 (6 bases). The V end lost 4 bases, the J end lost 7 bases, and 11 bases lay between the germline ends. The CDR3 length is 12 residues. Looked up from germline, CDR1 is SGDLS and CDR2 is YYNGEE. CDR3 protein: CASSTKDSEAFF. Written as DNA, the CDR3 is TGTGCCAGCAGCACTAAGGACAGTGAAGCTTTCTTT.

The rearrangement links TRBV9 to TRBJ2-1; 12 bases fit TRBD2. Looked up from germline, CDR1 is SGDLS and CDR2 is YYNGEE. The CDR3 loop spans 16 amino acids. The V and J ends lost 0 bases and 7 bases, in that order; junction bases with no gene match: 5. The CDR3 coding sequence is TGTGCCAGCAGCGTAGGGGCTAGCGGGGGGGCGAATGAGCAGTTCTTC. Protein product: CASSVGASGGANEQFF.

This rearrangement joins TRBV10-3 to TRBJ2-3; D is possibly TRBD1 (6 bases). The CDR3 consists of 16 residues. CDR1 is ENHRY, CDR2 SYGVKD, per germline. V lost 5 bases and J 2 bases, leaving 17 bases between the germline ends. CDR3 sequence: CAISPRGAGATDTQYF. CDR3 DNA sequence: TGTGCCATCAGTCCCAGGGGCGCAGGAGCCACAGATACGCAGTATTTT.